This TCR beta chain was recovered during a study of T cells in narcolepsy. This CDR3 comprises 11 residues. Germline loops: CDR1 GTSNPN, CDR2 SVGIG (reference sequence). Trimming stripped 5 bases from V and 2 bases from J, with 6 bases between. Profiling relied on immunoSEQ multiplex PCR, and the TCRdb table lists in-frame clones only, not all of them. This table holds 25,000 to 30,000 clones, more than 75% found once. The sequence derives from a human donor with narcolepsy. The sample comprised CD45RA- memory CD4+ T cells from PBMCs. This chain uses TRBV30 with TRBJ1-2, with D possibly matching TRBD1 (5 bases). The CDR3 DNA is TGTGCCTGGGCAGGGAACTATGGCTACACCTTC. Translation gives CAWAGNYGYTF.